This T cell receptor (beta chain) was sequenced for a study of T cells in Graves' hyperthyroidism and ophthalmopathy. Amplified TCR beta CDR3 regions derived from RNA transcripts. First-round RT-PCR targeting the TCR CDR3 was performed with the HTBI primer set. MiXCR, applied by TCRdb to the multiplex PCR reads, yields one record per CDR3 protein. The data contain roughly 740,000 distinct CDR3 sequences, approximately 16% of them seen just once; the ten biggest clones take up approximately 8.4%. The CDR3 loop spans 12 amino acids. Between the trimmed V and J ends, which lost 4 bases and 8 bases, there was a span of 13 bases. From germline, CDR1 is SGDLS and CDR2 YYNGEE. Points on this clonotype: The target antigen is unknown.

Recently diagnosed hyperthyroidism of less than 2 months' duration affected patients aged 18 to 65. Study results and caveats: Most expanded thyroid clonotypes above 0.001 recurred in blood.

The chain uses TRBV9 and TRBJ2-7; D may be TRBD2 (5 bases). The source is a man aged 18 to 30 with Graves' hyperthyroidism. The sample comprised blood. For the CDR3, the DNA is TGTGCCAGCAGCCCTACGGGGAGCCAGCAGTACTTC. This sequence encodes CASSPTGSQQYF.